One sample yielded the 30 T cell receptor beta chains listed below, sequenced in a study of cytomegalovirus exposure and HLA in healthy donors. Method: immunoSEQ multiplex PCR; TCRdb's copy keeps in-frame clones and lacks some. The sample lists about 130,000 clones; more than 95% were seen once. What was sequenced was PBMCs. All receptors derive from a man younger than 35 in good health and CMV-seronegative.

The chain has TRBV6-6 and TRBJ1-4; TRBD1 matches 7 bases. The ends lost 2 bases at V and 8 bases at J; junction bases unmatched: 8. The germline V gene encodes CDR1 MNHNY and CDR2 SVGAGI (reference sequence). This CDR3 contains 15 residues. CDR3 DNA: TGTGCCAGCAGTTACCCACAGGGGATGGAGGAAAAACTGTTTTTT. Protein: CASSYPQGMEEKLFF.

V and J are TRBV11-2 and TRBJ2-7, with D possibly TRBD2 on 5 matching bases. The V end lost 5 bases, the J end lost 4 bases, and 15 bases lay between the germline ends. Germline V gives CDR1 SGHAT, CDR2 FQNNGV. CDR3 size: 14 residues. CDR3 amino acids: CASSERGWMYEQYF. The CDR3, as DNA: TGTGCCAGCAGCGAGCGCGGGTGGATGTACGAGCAGTACTTC.

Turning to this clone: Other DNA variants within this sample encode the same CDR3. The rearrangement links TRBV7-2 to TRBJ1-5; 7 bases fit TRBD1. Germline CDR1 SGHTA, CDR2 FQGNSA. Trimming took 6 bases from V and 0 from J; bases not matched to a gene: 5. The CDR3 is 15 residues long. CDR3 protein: CASSLQGLSNQPQHF. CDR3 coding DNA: TGTGCCAGCAGTTTACAGGGGCTTAGCAATCAGCCCCAGCATTTT.

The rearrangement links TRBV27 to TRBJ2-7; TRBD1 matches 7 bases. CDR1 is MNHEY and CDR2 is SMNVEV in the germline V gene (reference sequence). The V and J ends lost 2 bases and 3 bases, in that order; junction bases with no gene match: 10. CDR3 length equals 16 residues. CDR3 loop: CASSLVPRQGNYEQYF. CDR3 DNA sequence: TGTGCCAGCAGTTTAGTCCCCAGACAGGGAAACTACGAGCAGTACTTC.

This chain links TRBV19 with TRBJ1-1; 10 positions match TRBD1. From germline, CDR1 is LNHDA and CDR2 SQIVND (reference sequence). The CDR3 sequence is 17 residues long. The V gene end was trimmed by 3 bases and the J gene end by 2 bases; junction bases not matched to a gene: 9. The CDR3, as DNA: TGTGCCAGTAGTATGAGTAAGACAGGGGGCAAAAACACTGAAGCTTTCTTT. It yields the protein CASSMSKTGGKNTEAFF.

The CDR3 reads CASSSGLAGLSTDTQYF. CDR3 DNA sequence: TGTGCCAGCAGCTCGGGACTAGCGGGACTTAGCACAGATACGCAGTATTTT. The chain recombines TRBV7-2 with TRBJ2-3, with 13 nucleotides matching TRBD2. CDR1 and CDR2 from the germline V gene are SGHTA and FQGNSA. V lost 4 bases and J lost 0; bases outside the gene matches: 4. The CDR3 has 17 amino acids.

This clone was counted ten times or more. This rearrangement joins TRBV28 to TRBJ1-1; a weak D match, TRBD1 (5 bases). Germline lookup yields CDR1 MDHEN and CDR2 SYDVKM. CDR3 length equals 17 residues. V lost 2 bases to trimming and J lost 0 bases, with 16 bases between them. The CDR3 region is CASSLTGLIKMNTEAFF. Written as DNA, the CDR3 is TGTGCCAGCAGTTTAACAGGTCTCATCAAGATGAACACTGAAGCTTTCTTT.

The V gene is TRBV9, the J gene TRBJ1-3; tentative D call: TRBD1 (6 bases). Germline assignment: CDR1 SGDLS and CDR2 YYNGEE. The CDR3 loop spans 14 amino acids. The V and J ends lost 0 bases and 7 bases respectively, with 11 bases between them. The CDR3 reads CASSVEQGWNTIYF. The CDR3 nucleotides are TGTGCCAGCAGCGTAGAACAGGGTTGGAACACCATATATTTT. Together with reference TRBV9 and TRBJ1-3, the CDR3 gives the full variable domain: DSGVTQTPKHLITATGQRVTLRCSPRSGDLSVYWYQQSLDQGLQFLIQYYNGEERAKGNILERFSAQQFPDLHSELNLSSLELGDSALYFCASSVEQGWNTIYFGEGSWLTVV.

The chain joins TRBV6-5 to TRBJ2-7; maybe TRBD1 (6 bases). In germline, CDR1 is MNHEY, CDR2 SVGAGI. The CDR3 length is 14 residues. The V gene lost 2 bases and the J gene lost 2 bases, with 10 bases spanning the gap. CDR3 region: CASSYRGTTYEQYF. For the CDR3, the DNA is TGTGCCAGCAGTTACAGGGGGACCACCTACGAGCAGTACTTC.

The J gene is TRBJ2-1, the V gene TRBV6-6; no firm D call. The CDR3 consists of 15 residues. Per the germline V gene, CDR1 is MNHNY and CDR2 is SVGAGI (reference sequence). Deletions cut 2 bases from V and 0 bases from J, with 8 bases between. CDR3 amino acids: CASSYGENSYNEQFF. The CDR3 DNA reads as TGTGCCAGCAGTTACGGTGAGAACTCCTACAATGAGCAGTTCTTC.

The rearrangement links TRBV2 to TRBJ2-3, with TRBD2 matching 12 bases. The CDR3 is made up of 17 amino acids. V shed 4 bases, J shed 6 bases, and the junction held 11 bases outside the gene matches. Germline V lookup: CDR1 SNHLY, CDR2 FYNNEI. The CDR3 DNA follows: TGTGCCAGCAGTGCGAGACTAGCGGGAGCTCTAAGGGATACGCAGTATTTT. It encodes CASSARLAGALRDTQYF.

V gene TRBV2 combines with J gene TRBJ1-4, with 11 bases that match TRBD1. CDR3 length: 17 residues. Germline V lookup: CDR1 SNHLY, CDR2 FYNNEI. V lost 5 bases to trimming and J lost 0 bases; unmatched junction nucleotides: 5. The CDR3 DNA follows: TGTGCCAGCAGTTGGGAGGGACAGGGGGCAACTAATGAAAAACTGTTTTTT. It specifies CASSWEGQGATNEKLFF.

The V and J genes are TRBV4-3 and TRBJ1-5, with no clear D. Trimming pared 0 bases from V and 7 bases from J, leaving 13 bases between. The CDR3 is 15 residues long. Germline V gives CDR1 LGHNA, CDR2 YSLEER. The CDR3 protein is CASSQDRAGRQPQHF. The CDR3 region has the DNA TGCGCCAGCAGCCAAGATCGCGCAGGAAGGCAGCCCCAGCATTTT.

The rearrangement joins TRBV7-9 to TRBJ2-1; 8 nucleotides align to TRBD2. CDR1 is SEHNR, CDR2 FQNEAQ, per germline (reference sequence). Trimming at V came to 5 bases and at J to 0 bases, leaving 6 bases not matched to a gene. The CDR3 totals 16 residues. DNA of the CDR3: TGTGCCAGCAGCCCTGCGGGAGGAAGCTCCTACAATGAGCAGTTCTTC. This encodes CASSPAGGSSYNEQFF.

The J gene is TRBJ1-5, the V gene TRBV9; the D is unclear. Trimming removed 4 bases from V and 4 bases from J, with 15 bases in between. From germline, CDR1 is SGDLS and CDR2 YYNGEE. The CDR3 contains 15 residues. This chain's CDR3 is CASSPREDGNQPQHF. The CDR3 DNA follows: TGTGCCAGCAGCCCCCGAGAAGACGGGAATCAGCCCCAGCATTTT.

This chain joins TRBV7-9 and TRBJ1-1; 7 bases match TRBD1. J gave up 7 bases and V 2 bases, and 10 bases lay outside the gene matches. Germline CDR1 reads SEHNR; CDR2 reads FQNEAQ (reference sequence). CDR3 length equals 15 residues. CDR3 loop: CASSLRTGEKVEAFF. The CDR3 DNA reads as TGTGCCAGCAGCTTACGAACAGGGGAGAAAGTTGAAGCTTTCTTT.

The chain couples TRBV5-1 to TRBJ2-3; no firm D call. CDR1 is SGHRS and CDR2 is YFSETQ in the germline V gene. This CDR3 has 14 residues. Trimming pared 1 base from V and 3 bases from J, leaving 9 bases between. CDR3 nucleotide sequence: TGCGCCAGCAGCTTGCTTGAGGCTACAGATACGCAGTATTTT. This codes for CASSLLEATDTQYF.

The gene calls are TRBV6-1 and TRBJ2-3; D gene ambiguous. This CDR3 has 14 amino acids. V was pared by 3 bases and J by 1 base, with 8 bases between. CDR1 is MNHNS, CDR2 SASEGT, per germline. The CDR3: CASSDTSRTDTQYF. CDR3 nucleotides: TGTGCCAGCAGTGATACGAGCCGCACAGATACGCAGTATTTT.

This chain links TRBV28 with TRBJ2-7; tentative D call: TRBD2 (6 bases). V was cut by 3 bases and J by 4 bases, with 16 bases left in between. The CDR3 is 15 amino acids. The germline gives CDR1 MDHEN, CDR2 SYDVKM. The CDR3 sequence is CASSFGLSGGYEQYF. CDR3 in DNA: TGTGCCAGCAGTTTCGGGCTTAGCGGAGGGTACGAGCAGTACTTC.

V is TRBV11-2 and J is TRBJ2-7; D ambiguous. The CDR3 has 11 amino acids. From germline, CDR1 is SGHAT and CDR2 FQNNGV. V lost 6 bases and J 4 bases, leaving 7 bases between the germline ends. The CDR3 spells CASRRDYEQYF. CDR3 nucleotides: TGTGCCAGCAGACGCGATTACGAGCAGTACTTC.

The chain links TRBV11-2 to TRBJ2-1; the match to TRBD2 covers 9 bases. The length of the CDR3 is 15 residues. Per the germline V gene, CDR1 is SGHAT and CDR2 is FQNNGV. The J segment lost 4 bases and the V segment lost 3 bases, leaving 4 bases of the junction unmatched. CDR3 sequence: CASSLETSGYNEQFF. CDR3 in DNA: TGTGCCAGCAGCTTGGAGACTAGCGGTTACAATGAGCAGTTCTTC.

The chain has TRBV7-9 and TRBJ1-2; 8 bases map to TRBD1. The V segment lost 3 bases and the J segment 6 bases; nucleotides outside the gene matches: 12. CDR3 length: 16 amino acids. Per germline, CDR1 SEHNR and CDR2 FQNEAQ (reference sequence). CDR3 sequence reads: CASSFHEQGVVDGYTF. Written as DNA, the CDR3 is TGTGCCAGCAGCTTTCACGAACAGGGGGTCGTTGATGGCTACACCTTC.

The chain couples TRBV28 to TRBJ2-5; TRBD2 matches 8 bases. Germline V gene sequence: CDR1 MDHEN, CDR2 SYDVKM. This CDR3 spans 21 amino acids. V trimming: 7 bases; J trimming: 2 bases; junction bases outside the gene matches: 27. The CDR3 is CASTRSRIRAGEGVGQETQYF. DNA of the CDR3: TGTGCCAGCACCCGATCTCGAATTCGAGCGGGAGAGGGGGTAGGGCAAGAGACCCAGTACTTC.

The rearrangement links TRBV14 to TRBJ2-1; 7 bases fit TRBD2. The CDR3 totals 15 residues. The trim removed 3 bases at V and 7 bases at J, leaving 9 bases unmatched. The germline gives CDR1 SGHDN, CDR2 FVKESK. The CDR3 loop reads CASSHASGIGNEQFF. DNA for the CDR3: TGTGCCAGCAGCCACGCCAGCGGGATAGGAAATGAGCAGTTCTTC.

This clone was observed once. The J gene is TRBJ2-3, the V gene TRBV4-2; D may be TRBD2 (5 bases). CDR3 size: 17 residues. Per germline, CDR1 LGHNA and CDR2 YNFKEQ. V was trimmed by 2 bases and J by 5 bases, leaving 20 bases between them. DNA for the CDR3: TGTGCCAGCAGCCAACTTAACGGGGAAAGACAAGTAGATACGCAGTATTTT. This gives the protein CASSQLNGERQVDTQYF.

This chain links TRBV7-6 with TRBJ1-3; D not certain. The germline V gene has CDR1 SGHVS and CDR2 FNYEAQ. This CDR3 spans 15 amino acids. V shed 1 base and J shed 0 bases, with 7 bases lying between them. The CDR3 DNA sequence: TGTGCCAGCAGCTTAGATGGGCGCTCTGGAAACACCATATATTTT. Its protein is CASSLDGRSGNTIYF.

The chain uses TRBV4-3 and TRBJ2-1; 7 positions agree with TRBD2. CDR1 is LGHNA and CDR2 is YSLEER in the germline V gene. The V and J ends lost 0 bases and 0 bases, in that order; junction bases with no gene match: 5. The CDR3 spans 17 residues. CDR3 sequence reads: CASSQDGASGSYNEQFF. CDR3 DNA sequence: TGCGCCAGCAGCCAAGATGGGGCTAGCGGCTCCTACAATGAGCAGTTCTTC.

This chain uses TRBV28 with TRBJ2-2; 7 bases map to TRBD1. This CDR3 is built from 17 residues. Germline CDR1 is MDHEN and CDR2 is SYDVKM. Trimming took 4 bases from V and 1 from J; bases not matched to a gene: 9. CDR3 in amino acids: CASSSVRDSKNTGELFF. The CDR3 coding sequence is TGTGCCAGCAGTTCCGTCAGGGACAGCAAGAACACCGGGGAGCTGTTTTTT.

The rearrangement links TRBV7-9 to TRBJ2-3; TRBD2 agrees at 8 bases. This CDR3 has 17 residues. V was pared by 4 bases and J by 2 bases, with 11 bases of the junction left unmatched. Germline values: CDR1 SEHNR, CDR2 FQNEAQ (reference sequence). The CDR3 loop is CASSSPRSGSSTDTQYF. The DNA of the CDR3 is TGTGCCAGCAGCTCCCCTCGGAGCGGGAGTTCCACAGATACGCAGTATTTT.

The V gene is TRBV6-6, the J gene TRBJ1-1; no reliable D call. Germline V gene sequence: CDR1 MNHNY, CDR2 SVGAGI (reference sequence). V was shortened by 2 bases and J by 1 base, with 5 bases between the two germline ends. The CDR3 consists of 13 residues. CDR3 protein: CASSYLRNTEAFF. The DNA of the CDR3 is TGTGCCAGCAGTTACCTCCGGAACACTGAAGCTTTCTTT.